The 16 T cell receptor beta chains reported below all come from one sample, sequenced in a study of T cell responses to AZD1222 COVID-19 vaccine. The method was immunoSEQ multiplex PCR; TCRdb's version includes in-frame clones alone and lacks a portion of them. Of tens of thousands of clones listed, roughly 90% are singletons. This specimen was peripheral blood, taken 28 days after the second AZD1222 dose. All receptors come from an adult who received the AZD1222 COVID-19 vaccine.

This clone was counted once. The CDR3 spells CASSWGQGSYDEQFF. DNA for the CDR3: TGTGCCAGCAGCTGGGGACAGGGATCGTACGATGAGCAGTTCTTC. This chain joins TRBV5-4 and TRBJ2-1; 9 bases are a match to TRBD1. V lost 3 bases to trimming and J lost 8 bases; unmatched junction nucleotides: 9. CDR3 length equals 15 residues. CDR1 is SGHNT and CDR2 is YYREEE in the germline V gene (reference sequence).

The chain has TRBV9 and TRBJ1-1; 10 bases map to TRBD1. CDR1 and CDR2 (germline): SGDLS, YYNGEE. V was clipped by 0 bases and J by 6 bases; unmatched bases: 5. The CDR3 spans 15 residues. The CDR3 loop is CASSVDGGTGAEAFF. CDR3 sequence (DNA): TGTGCCAGCAGCGTAGATGGCGGGACAGGGGCTGAAGCTTTCTTT.

This clone was observed once. V gene TRBV4-3 combines with J gene TRBJ2-7; 9 positions match TRBD2. In germline, CDR1 is LGHNA, CDR2 YSLEER. The CDR3 totals 16 residues. With 0 bases clipped from V and 5 bases from J, the junction kept 8 bases outside the gene matches. The CDR3 protein is CASSQDGLAGYNEQYF. CDR3 sequence (DNA): TGCGCCAGCAGCCAAGATGGGCTAGCGGGGTACAACGAGCAGTACTTC.

This chain connects TRBV5-1 to TRBJ1-2; D may be TRBD1 (5 bases). Per the germline V gene, CDR1 is SGHRS and CDR2 is YFSETQ. The germline V and J ends were trimmed by 3 bases and 2 bases, with 8 bases remaining between them. The CDR3 consists of 13 residues. CDR3 loop: CASSWGRNYGYTF. The CDR3 DNA is TGCGCCAGCAGCTGGGGCAGGAACTATGGCTACACCTTC.

This chain joins TRBV6-1 and TRBJ1-4, with D possibly being TRBD1 (5 bases). CDR1 is MNHNS and CDR2 is SASEGT in the germline V gene. This CDR3 contains 16 residues. Deletions cut 1 base from V and 6 bases from J, with 15 bases between. The DNA of the CDR3 is TGTGCCAGCAGTGAAGGTTGGTGGAGGGGTGATGAAAAACTGTTTTTT. This translates into CASSEGWWRGDEKLFF.

This chain uses TRBV10-2 with TRBJ2-7, with D unclear. Trimming removed 7 bases at V and 4 bases at J, with 11 bases between. CDR1 is WSHSY, CDR2 SAAADI, per germline. The length of the CDR3 is 12 residues. DNA of the CDR3: TGCGCCAGCACCCGACATCTTTACGAGCAGTACTTC. Amino acids: CASTRHLYEQYF.

The V and J genes are TRBV3-1 (or the pseudogene TRBV3-2) and TRBJ1-1, with 7 positions matching TRBD1. Losses at the gene ends were 4 bases for V and 4 bases for J; bases not matched to a gene: 3. Germline V gives CDR1 LGHDT, CDR2 YNNKEL (reference sequence). The CDR3 loop spans 13 amino acids. The CDR3 DNA sequence: TGTGCCAGCAGCCGGAGGGACAGCACTGAAGCTTTCTTT. Translated: CASSRRDSTEAFF.

The V call is TRBV19, the J call TRBJ1-4; possibly TRBD1 for D (6 bases). Trimming pared 4 bases from V and 7 bases from J, leaving 10 bases between. Per germline, CDR1 LNHDA and CDR2 SQIVND (reference sequence). The CDR3 covers 13 residues. In DNA form, the CDR3 reads TGTGCCAGTAGTACTACAGGGAGTGAAAAACTGTTTTTT. It specifies CASSTTGSEKLFF.

This clone came up a few times. The chain employs TRBV28 and TRBJ1-2; 9 bases are shared with TRBD1. The CDR3 length is 14 residues. Trimming at V came to 4 bases and at J to 4 bases, leaving 4 bases not matched to a gene. Germline CDR1 and CDR2: MDHEN and SYDVKM. CDR3 coding DNA: TGTGCCAGCAGTTCCGGACAGGGGATCTATGGCTACACCTTC. This sequence encodes CASSSGQGIYGYTF.

The chain couples TRBV5-1 to TRBJ2-3; the match to TRBD2 covers 7 bases. The CDR3 is made up of 17 amino acids. V gave up 3 bases and J gave up 0 bases; unmatched junction bases: 10. Germline V lookup: CDR1 SGHRS, CDR2 YFSETQ. CDR3 sequence (DNA): TGCGCCAGCAGCTCGGTGCTAGCGGACCAAAGCACAGATACGCAGTATTTT. As protein: CASSSVLADQSTDTQYF.

The chain couples TRBV5-1 to TRBJ1-4, with D unclear. The CDR3 is 15 residues long. Germline values: CDR1 SGHRS, CDR2 YFSETQ. V lost 0 bases and J lost 7, with 13 bases in between. The CDR3 region has the DNA TGCGCCAGCAGCTTGGTCTCCGGGGTTGGTGAAAAACTGTTTTTT. It encodes CASSLVSGVGEKLFF. Based on the CDR3 plus reference TRBV5-1 and TRBJ1-4, the full variable domain is KAGVTQTPRYLIKTRGQQVTLSCSPISGHRSVSWYQQTPGQGLQFLFEYFSETQRNKGNFPGRFSGRQFSNSRSEMNVSTLELGDSALYLCASSLVSGVGEKLFFGSGTQLSVL.

The V and J genes are TRBV2 and TRBJ2-2; tentatively, D is TRBD1 (6 bases). Per the germline V gene, CDR1 is SNHLY and CDR2 is FYNNEI. This CDR3 has 14 residues. Trimming cost V 7 bases and J 3 bases, with 12 bases left between them. The DNA of the CDR3 is TGTGCCAGCACCTTTAGGGGGTACACCGGGGAGCTGTTTTTT. Its protein product is CASTFRGYTGELFF. Full variable domain (rest looked up from reference TRBV2 and TRBJ2-2): EPEVTQTPSHQVTQMGQEVILRCVPISNHLYFYWYRQILGQKVEFLVSFYNNEISEKSEIFDDQFSVERPDGSNFTLKIRSTKLEDSAMYFCASTFRGYTGELFFGEGSRLTVL.

The chain is built from TRBV7-2 and TRBJ2-3; D perhaps matches TRBD1 (6 bases). The ends were cut back, 5 bases at V and 4 bases at J, with 19 bases in the middle. The CDR3 length is 16 residues. The germline V gene encodes CDR1 SGHTA and CDR2 FQGNSA. The CDR3 DNA reads TGTGCCAGCAGCCCCCCGGGACACCCGTTCTCAGATACGCAGTATTTT. Translation: CASSPPGHPFSDTQYF.

The V and J genes are TRBV6-1 and TRBJ2-5, with D perhaps assigned TRBD1 or TRBD2 (5 bases each). The length of the CDR3 is 13 residues. Germline assignment: CDR1 MNHNS and CDR2 SASEGT. Trimming pared 3 bases from V and 5 bases from J, leaving 10 bases between. This CDR3 is CASSEGPWETQYF. In DNA form, the CDR3 reads TGTGCCAGCAGTGAGGGACCGTGGGAGACCCAGTACTTC.

This clone has only one observation. The chain has TRBV6-1 and TRBJ1-6; 8 nucleotides align to TRBD1. The CDR3 covers 17 residues. Germline-derived CDR1 and CDR2 are MNHNS and SASEGT. V trimming: 2 bases; J trimming: 0 bases; junction bases outside the gene matches: 3. As DNA, the CDR3 is TGTGCCAGCAGTGAATGGACAGGGAGCTCCTATAATTCACCCCTCCACTTT. The encoded protein is CASSEWTGSSYNSPLHF.

V usage is TRBV6-5 and J usage is TRBJ2-1; D is ambiguous. V lost 9 bases and J lost 6, with 9 bases in between. Germline V gene sequence: CDR1 MNHEY, CDR2 SVGAGI. This CDR3 is built from 11 residues. In DNA, the CDR3 is TGTGCCAGTAACGGTCCCAATGAGCAGTTCTTC. This translates into CASNGPNEQFF.